The 8 T cell receptor beta chains presented below share a single source sample, sequenced in a study of beta chain features in type 1 diabetes. The isolated RNA, all of it, was reverse transcribed, so expressed TCRB transcripts were what got sequenced. Clones were read by immunoSEQ multiplex PCR, and TCRdb kept only the in-frame ones, dropping some. This table holds about 360,000 clones, about 12% found once. Sequenced: naive CD4+ T cells from blood. The source is a man in his late teens or twenties in good health.

V usage is TRBV6-1 and J usage is TRBJ2-2, with TRBD1 matching over 8 bases. Germline lookup yields CDR1 MNHNS and CDR2 SASEGT. CDR3 size: 14 residues. The junction had 3 bases not matched to a gene; V was cut back by 6 bases and J by 3 bases. The chain's CDR3 is CASRVTGDTGELFF. The CDR3 DNA sequence: TGTGCCAGCAGAGTGACAGGGGACACCGGGGAGCTGTTTTTT.

This chain links TRBV7-2 with TRBJ2-7, with a weak D call TRBD2 (5 bases). The V gene's germline CDR1 is SGHTA and CDR2 FQGNSA. CDR3 length equals 14 residues. V shed 1 base and J shed 6 bases, with 13 bases lying between them. The CDR3 coding sequence is TGTGCCAGCAGCTTAGTAGGTCTAGCTACCGAGCAGTACTTC. It codes for CASSLVGLATEQYF. Drawing the rest from reference TRBV7-2 and TRBJ2-7, the complete variable domain is GAGVSQSPSNKVTEKGKDVELRCDPISGHTALYWYRQSLGQGLEFLIYFQGNSAPDKSGLPSDRFSAERTGGSVSTLTIQRTQQEDSAVYLCASSLVGLATEQYFGPGTRLTVT.

This clone was detected only a few times. CDR3 sequence reads: CATSRVRTGSSYEQYF. CDR3 DNA: TGTGCCACCAGCAGAGTTCGGACGGGGAGCTCCTACGAGCAGTACTTC. This chain links TRBV15 with TRBJ2-7; perhaps TRBD2 as D (5 bases). CDR1 and CDR2 (germline): LNHNV, YYDKDF (reference sequence). V was cut by 1 base and J by 0 bases, with 13 bases left in between. The CDR3 contains 16 residues.

This rearrangement joins TRBV5-1 to TRBJ2-7; D is possibly TRBD1 (6 bases). Per the germline V gene, CDR1 is SGHRS and CDR2 is YFSETQ. V lost 3 bases and J lost 0, with 13 bases in between. The CDR3 loop spans 15 amino acids. In DNA form, the CDR3 reads TGCGCCAGCAGCTGGACAGACAGGAGCTCCTACGAGCAGTACTTC. It codes for CASSWTDRSSYEQYF.

The chain couples TRBV28 to TRBJ1-1; TRBD1 matches 10 bases. Germline values: CDR1 MDHEN, CDR2 SYDVKM. With V trimmed by 5 bases and J by 3 bases, 12 bases remained unmatched. This CDR3 contains 17 residues. Here the CDR3 reads CASSPPTGGIGDTEAFF. CDR3 DNA: TGTGCCAGCAGTCCCCCGACAGGGGGCATTGGGGACACTGAAGCTTTCTTT.

The V gene is TRBV6-5, the J gene TRBJ2-7; TRBD1 agrees at 7 bases. The CDR3 has 16 residues. Trimming at V came to 0 bases and at J to 4 bases, leaving 9 bases not matched to a gene. CDR1 is MNHEY and CDR2 is SVGAGI in the germline V gene. CDR3 nucleotides: TGTGCCAGCAGTTACTCGGGACAGCCGATCGTGTACGAGCAGTACTTC. Amino acid sequence: CASSYSGQPIVYEQYF.

This chain connects TRBV7-9 to TRBJ2-2, with 7 bases matching TRBD1. The germline gives CDR1 SEHNR, CDR2 FQNEAQ (reference sequence). Trimming took 3 bases from V and 2 from J; bases not matched to a gene: 6. The CDR3 has 16 residues. The CDR3 protein is CASSFFGQANTGELFF. The CDR3 bases are TGTGCCAGCAGCTTCTTTGGACAGGCTAACACCGGGGAGCTGTTTTTT. Full variable domain (outside the CDR3, taken from reference TRBV7-9 and TRBJ2-2): DTGVSQNPRHKITKRGQNVTFRCDPISEHNRLYWYRQTLGQGPEFLTYFQNEAQLEKSRLLSDRFSAERPKGSFSTLEIQRTEQGDSAMYLCASSFFGQANTGELFFGEGSRLTVL.

This clone was found a few times. V is TRBV19 and J is TRBJ1-1; D unclear. The V end lost 5 bases, the J end lost 0 bases, and 10 bases lay between the germline ends. Germline V gives CDR1 LNHDA, CDR2 SQIVND (reference sequence). The CDR3 contains 14 residues. In nucleotides, the CDR3 is TGTGCCAGTAGTCCACATTCCTTGAACACTGAAGCTTTCTTT. Encoded protein: CASSPHSLNTEAFF.